A single sample gave rise to the 21 T cell receptor beta chains below, sequenced in a study of monozygotic twins with inflammatory bowel disease. TCRdb derives one entry per CDR3 protein from the 5' RACE reads, leaving out DNA. This table lists approximately 150,000 distinct CDR3 sequences. Sequenced sample: blood. These receptors originate from a human donor with ulcerative colitis or Crohn's disease, or a healthy co-twin of an affected twin (not recorded which).

This chain connects TRBV6-2 or TRBV6-3 to TRBJ1-6; the TCRdb call, TRBD1, lacks DNA for checking. The CDR3 contains 15 residues. CDR1 and CDR2 (germline): MNHEY, SVGEGT. The CDR3 protein is CASVDGDGYNSPLHF.

This chain connects TRBV6-2 or TRBV6-3 to TRBJ1-2. The CDR3 is 12 residues long. Germline CDR1 and CDR2: MNHEY and SVGEGT. The CDR3 sequence: CASRPDVPRYTF.

This chain links TRBV15 with TRBJ1-5. Germline V gene data show CDR1 as LNHNV and CDR2 as YYDKDF (reference sequence). This CDR3 comprises 12 residues. CDR3 sequence reads: CATGGASRPQHF.

The chain uses TRBV7-9 and TRBJ2-4; the D call of TRBD2 rests on TCRdb alone, since no DNA is present to check it. CDR1 and CDR2 from the germline V gene are SEHNR and FQNEAQ (reference sequence). CDR3 size: 17 residues. The CDR3 protein is CASSTGERGPAKNIQYF.

The chain has TRBV27 and TRBJ2-3; the D call from TCRdb, TRBD1, cannot be confirmed without DNA. Germline values: CDR1 MNHEY, CDR2 SMNVEV (reference sequence). The CDR3 is 14 amino acids. The CDR3: CASSLGTGSNTQYF.

The CDR3 loop reads CASSSGAETEAFF. The chain employs TRBV28 and TRBJ1-1; no DNA is available, so the TRBD1 call from TCRdb remains unchecked. This CDR3 contains 13 residues. The germline V gene encodes CDR1 MDHEN and CDR2 SYDVKM.

The chain joins TRBV10-2 to TRBJ1-4; TCRdb reports TRBD1, a call that lacks DNA to check it against. The germline V gene encodes CDR1 WSHSY and CDR2 SAAADI. The CDR3 length is 14 residues. The CDR3 region is CASRPGQSNEKLFF.

V usage is TRBV7-2 and J usage is TRBJ2-1; TCRdb indicates TRBD2, and absent DNA this call remains unverified. CDR3 length equals 17 residues. CDR1 and CDR2 (germline): SGHTA, FQGNSA. CDR3 residues: CASSSPAGTSVIHEQFF.

J is TRBJ2-3 and V is TRBV10-3; without DNA, the TCRdb call of TRBD1 cannot be checked. The CDR3 totals 14 residues. CDR1 is ENHRY, CDR2 SYGVKD, per germline. The CDR3 sequence: CAPCGGSLTDTQYF.

The chain's CDR3 is CASSLFTKNIQYF. V and J are TRBV5-4 and TRBJ2-4. The CDR3 totals 13 residues. Germline V gene sequence: CDR1 SGHNT, CDR2 YYREEE (reference sequence).

The V gene is TRBV5-1, the J gene TRBJ2-7; TCRdb lists TRBD2, though no DNA is available to test this call. The CDR3 length is 15 residues. CDR1 and CDR2 (germline): SGHRS, YFSETQ. CDR3 loop: CASSLVTSGTYEQYF.

This chain links TRBV7-8 with TRBJ2-2; TCRdb selects TRBD2, and the lack of DNA leaves this call unchecked. The CDR3 contains 14 residues. Germline loops: CDR1 SGHVS, CDR2 FQNEAQ. The chain's CDR3 is CASSFGRATGELIF.

The chain carries TRBV6-5 and TRBJ2-4; there is no DNA to check the TCRdb D call of TRBD2. From germline, CDR1 is MNHEY and CDR2 SVGAGI. This CDR3 contains 16 residues. The CDR3 sequence: CASSYSLGEIKNIQYF.

V usage is TRBV3-1 and J usage is TRBJ2-5; without DNA, the TCRdb call of TRBD1 cannot be checked. This CDR3 contains 14 residues. CDR1 and CDR2 (germline): LGHDT, YNNKEL (reference sequence). The CDR3 region is CASSQAGPQETQYF.

The J gene is TRBJ2-7, the V gene TRBV7-2. Germline CDR1 SGHTA, CDR2 FQGNSA. The CDR3 covers 13 residues. CDR3 amino acids: CASSLPASNEQYF.

The chain employs TRBV4-2 and TRBJ1-2; there is no DNA to check the TCRdb D call of TRBD1. Germline V gene data show CDR1 as LGHNA and CDR2 as YNFKEQ. This CDR3 spans 14 amino acids. This chain's CDR3 is CASSIRTGDYGYTF.

The CDR3 protein is CASRPRTAGEAFF. This chain uses TRBV12-3 or TRBV12-4 with TRBJ1-1. CDR3 length equals 13 residues.

The V gene is TRBV28, the J gene TRBJ2-7; the TCRdb D gene call, TRBD1, has no DNA to confirm it. This CDR3 contains 13 residues. Germline values: CDR1 MDHEN, CDR2 SYDVKM. The CDR3 loop reads CASRGTSSYEQYF.

The chain joins TRBV14 to TRBJ1-2. The CDR3 extends over 13 amino acids. Germline V CDR1 and CDR2: SGHDN, FVKESK. Here the CDR3 reads CASSQGEGGGYTF.

The chain joins TRBV12-2 to TRBJ1-2. TRBV12-2 is described as a pseudogene. CDR3 length: 16 amino acids. CDR3 sequence reads: CASRLVHRDSKDGYTF.

This chain links TRBV5-1 with TRBJ2-5; TCRdb picks TRBD1, but there is no DNA to check that call. The CDR3 is made up of 16 amino acids. Per the germline V gene, CDR1 is SGHRS and CDR2 is YFSETQ. The CDR3 spells CASSLSGGRAVETQYF.